Listed below are T cell receptor beta chains from one sample, sequenced in a study of human T cells and chemical hapten exposure. A single record per CDR3 protein comes from TCRdb applying MiXCR to the RACE reads. Of 40,000 to 50,000 distinct CDR3 sequences in the sample, 4% were seen once. The sample consisted of whole blood, taken in connection with sensitization to the hapten diphenylcyclopropenone (DPC). The source is a man between 50 and 59 years old with alopecia areata. Some clones in this sample may be carry-over from other donors' samples. The CDR3 runs from the conserved cysteine through the conserved F or W. A D gene is named only where the DNA matches it firmly. Part of the rows lack a size; the others show once, few, many or a class for expanded clones.

V gene	clone size	D gene	J gene	CDR3 DNA	CDR3 protein
TRBV30	many	NA	TRBJ2-5	TGTGCCTGGAGTGTACAGGAGACCCAGTACTTC	CAWSVQETQYF
TRBV19	many	NA	TRBJ2-7	TGTGCCAGTAGTATCTTCCCGCCGGGAATCTCCTACGAGCAGTACTTC	CASSIFPPGISYEQYF
TRBV7-9	many	NA	TRBJ1-2	TGTGCCAGCAGCTTAGAGCAGGGATTCTATGGCTACACCTTC	CASSLEQGFYGYTF
TRBV9	many	TRBD2	TRBJ2-7	TGTGCCAGCAGCGTAGGACTAGCGGCCTACGAGCAGTACTTC	CASSVGLAAYEQYF
TRBV10-3	many	TRBD1	TRBJ2-7	TGTGCCATCAGAGACTCGACAGGGAAGGACGAGCAGTACTTC	CAIRDSTGKDEQYF
TRBV7-2	many	NA	TRBJ1-2	TGTGCCAGCAGCTCCCGGAATCCGCTATCCAATGGCTACACCTTC	CASSSRNPLSNGYTF
TRBV7-8	NA	NA	TRBJ2-3	TGTGCCAGCAGCTTAGGGCGTATTACGCAGTATTTT	CASSLGRITQYF
TRBV10-3	NA	NA	TRBJ1-1	TGTGCCATCAGTGTGGGGAGGGATTCCACGAACACTGAAGCTTTCTTT	CAISVGRDSTNTEAFF
TRBV6-1	few	TRBD1	TRBJ1-1	TGTGCCAGCAGTGAACAACAGGGGAGCACTGAAGCTTTCTTT	CASSEQQGSTEAFF
TRBV13	NA	NA	TRBJ1-4	TGTGCCAGCAGCTACAGACCATCCGGTGGGAGGAGTGAAAAACTGTTTTTT	CASSYRPSGGRSEKLFF
TRBV6-4	many	TRBD2	TRBJ2-3	TGTGCCAGCAGTCTTAGCGGGAGGGCCCAAGATACGCAGTATTTT	CASSLSGRAQDTQYF
TRBV7-8	many	TRBD2	TRBJ2-4	TGTGCCAGCAGCTCGCGACTAGCGGGAGGGTTAGGGGCCAAAAACATTCAGTACTTC	CASSSRLAGGLGAKNIQYF
TRBV7-2	many	NA	TRBJ1-5	TGTGCCAGCAGTCAAGATAGCAATCAGCCCCAGCATTTT	CASSQDSNQPQHF
TRBV6-2/TRBV6-3	many	TRBD2	TRBJ2-3	TGTGCCAGCAGTTACAGCGGGACGCCCACAGATACGCAGTATTTT	CASSYSGTPTDTQYF
TRBV25-1	many	TRBD1	TRBJ1-4	TGTGCCAGCAGTGAAATAAAGGGGGCGGGAGAAAAACTGTTTTTT	CASSEIKGAGEKLFF
TRBV7-3	NA	TRBD2	TRBJ2-3	TGTGCCAGCAGAAGGGGACTAGAGGCAGATACGCAGTATTTT	CASRRGLEADTQYF
TRBV30	many	TRBD1	TRBJ1-5	TGTGCCTGGACCGGGACAGGGGATCAGCCCCAGCATTTT	CAWTGTGDQPQHF
TRBV21-1	NA	NA	TRBJ1-2	TGTGCCAGCAGCAAGACCAGGGGAGTCTATGGCTACACCTTC	CASSKTRGVYGYTF
TRBV5-5	many	TRBD2	TRBJ2-3	TGTGCCAGCAGCTTGGGTCTAGCGGGAGGGCGAAAGACAGATACGCAGTATTTT	CASSLGLAGGRKTDTQYF
TRBV20-1	many	NA	TRBJ1-2	TGCAGTGCTAGAGACTCGGTGAACTATGGCTACACCTTC	CSARDSVNYGYTF
TRBV7-3	many	NA	TRBJ2-1	TGTGCCAGCAGCTTAATAAAAGGAGATGAGCAGTTCTTC	CASSLIKGDEQFF
TRBV29-1	many	TRBD2	TRBJ2-7	TGCAGCGTGACCGGGCTAGCGGGACTTTCCTACGAGCAGTACTTC	CSVTGLAGLSYEQYF
TRBV4-1	many	NA	TRBJ1-1	TGCGCCAGCAGCCAAGATCCGGGGGCGCGGGGAATGAACACTGAAGCTTTCTTT	CASSQDPGARGMNTEAFF
TRBV7-9	many	NA	TRBJ1-4	TGTGCCAGCAGCTTATGGATCAGAGCTAATGAAAAACTGTTTTTT	CASSLWIRANEKLFF
TRBV18	many	NA	TRBJ1-5	TGTGCCAGCTCACCTATTCAAGCAGAAAATCAGCCCCAGCATTTT	CASSPIQAENQPQHF
TRBV11-2	many	NA	TRBJ1-3	TGTGCCAGCAGCTCCCTCCTACGGGGCAGTCGCTCTGGAAACACCATATATTTT	CASSSLLRGSRSGNTIYF
TRBV28	many	TRBD1	TRBJ1-5	TGTGCCGTACTCCGGGACAGGGGGAACAATCAGCCCCAGCATTTT	CAVLRDRGNNQPQHF
TRBV18	many	NA	TRBJ1-3	TGTGCCAGCTCACCAACCCAGGGGACTTCCTCTGGAAACACCATATATTTT	CASSPTQGTSSGNTIYF
TRBV11-2	many	NA	TRBJ1-6	TGTGCCAGCAGCTCCTCAGCCTCACCCCTCCACTTT	CASSSSASPLHF
TRBV18	NA	NA	TRBJ2-6	TGTGCCAGCTCACCACCGCTATCTGGGGCCAACGTCCTGACTTTC	CASSPPLSGANVLTF
TRBV9	many	NA	TRBJ2-7	TGTGCCAGCTCCTTTGGTGGAACCTCCTACGAGCAGTACTTC	CASSFGGTSYEQYF
TRBV7-2	NA	NA	TRBJ1-4	TGTGCCAGCAGCTTAGGGCGGGGCCGTTGGCGGGAAAAACTGTTTTTT	CASSLGRGRWREKLFF
TRBV20-1	many	NA	TRBJ2-2	TGCAGTGCTCGTACGGGACACCCTACCGGGGAGCTGTTTTTT	CSARTGHPTGELFF
TRBV30	NA	NA	TRBJ1-5	TGTGCCTGGAGGGAGGGGACTCAGCCCCAGCATTTT	CAWREGTQPQHF
TRBV20-1	many	TRBD2	TRBJ2-1	TGCAGTGCTAGAACTAGCGGGAGTTTTAGGCGGGTGGATGAGCAGTTCTTC	CSARTSGSFRRVDEQFF
TRBV3-1	many	NA	TRBJ2-1	TGTGCCAGCAGCCAAGCTAACGGTGAGCAGTTCTTC	CASSQANGEQFF
TRBV5-1	many	NA	TRBJ2-3	TGCGCCAGCAGCTTGGATGCGGGGAGTGGGTCAGATACGCAGTATTTT	CASSLDAGSGSDTQYF
TRBV28	many	TRBD1	TRBJ2-7	TGTGCCAGCAGTGCCCCGCCGACAGGGTTCAGAGCCTACGAGCAGTACTTC	CASSAPPTGFRAYEQYF
TRBV20-1	many	NA	TRBJ2-4	TGCAGTGCAAGACAGGACCCAAACATTCAGTACTTC	CSARQDPNIQYF
TRBV12-5	many	NA	TRBJ1-5	TGTGCTAGTGGGCTTGGGGGGGGAGGTCAGCCCCAGCATTTT	CASGLGGGGQPQHF
TRBV9	many	NA	TRBJ2-2	TGTGCCAGCAGCGTAGGTTTAGCGAACACCGGGGAGCTGTTTTTT	CASSVGLANTGELFF
TRBV28	many	TRBD2	TRBJ2-3	TGTGCCAGCAGGTCCCCGGAGGCTAGCGGGAAGATAGATACGCAGTATTTT	CASRSPEASGKIDTQYF
TRBV20-1	many	NA	TRBJ1-3	TGCAGTGCTAGATTCTCAGGGGCTGACACCATATATTTT	CSARFSGADTIYF
TRBV18	few	NA	TRBJ2-7	TGTGCCAGCTCACCACCTGGACAGATCGGCGAGCAGTACTTC	CASSPPGQIGEQYF
TRBV10-2	many	NA	TRBJ2-3	TGCGCCAGCAGTGAGTCTAACGGGAGAAGCACAGATACGCAGTATTTT	CASSESNGRSTDTQYF
TRBV29-1	many	TRBD1	TRBJ2-3	TGCAGCGCATCCGGACAGGGGGCTTTTCGCGGGAGGGGCCCAGATACGCAGTATTTT	CSASGQGAFRGRGPDTQYF
TRBV12-3/TRBV12-4	few	TRBD1	TRBJ2-5	TGTGCCAGCAACAACAGGGGAGAGACCCAGTACTTC	CASNNRGETQYF
TRBV6-5	few	TRBD2	TRBJ2-1	TGTGCCAGCAGTTATCTGGCGGGAGAGCCCAATGAGCAGTTCTTC	CASSYLAGEPNEQFF
TRBV12-3/TRBV12-4	many	TRBD1	TRBJ1-5	TGTGCCAGCAGTTTAGAGGACAGGGGTAATCAGCCCCAGCATTTT	CASSLEDRGNQPQHF
TRBV6-5	many	TRBD2	TRBJ2-1	TGTGCCAGCAGCCGGCAGGGACTAGATTCCAATGAGCAGTTCTTC	CASSRQGLDSNEQFF
TRBV20-1	many	TRBD1	TRBJ1-2	TGCAGTGTTCCGACAGGGAGCTATGGCTACACCTTC	CSVPTGSYGYTF
TRBV6-5	few	TRBD1	TRBJ1-1	TGTGCCAGCAGTCCCTGGGGCAGGGGGCTTGACACTGAAGCTTTCTTT	CASSPWGRGLDTEAFF
TRBV6-2/TRBV6-3	many	NA	TRBJ1-1	TGTGCCAGCAGTTACGAGGTCGTGAACACTGAAGCTTTCTTT	CASSYEVVNTEAFF
TRBV6-1	many	NA	TRBJ1-4	TGTGCCAGCAGTGATAGCCAGGGGTATGAAAAACTGTTTTTT	CASSDSQGYEKLFF
TRBV20-1	NA	TRBD2	TRBJ2-7	TGCAGTGCTAACCTAGCGGGGGCCTACGAGCAGTACTTC	CSANLAGAYEQYF
TRBV28	many	NA	TRBJ2-7	TGTGCCAGCCAGGTGGGGTACGAGCAGTACTTC	CASQVGYEQYF
TRBV12-3/TRBV12-4	many	NA	TRBJ1-5	TGTGCCAGCAGTAGGGGACTTCGGGTCTTTCAGCCCCAGCATTTT	CASSRGLRVFQPQHF
TRBV20-1	many	TRBD2	TRBJ2-7	TGCAGTGCTAGAAGTAGCGGGAGGGCCGCACACGAGCAGTACTTC	CSARSSGRAAHEQYF
TRBV6-1	NA	NA	TRBJ2-3	TGTGCCAGCAGTCTTGGAGATCCCACAGATACGCAGTATTTT	CASSLGDPTDTQYF